The 6 T cell receptor beta chains reported below all come from one sample, sequenced in a study of cytotoxic CD8 clonotypes in ibrutinib-treated CLL. Data came from immunoSEQ multiplex PCR; TCRdb stores just in-frame clones and leaves some out. The sample has 73,000 or so clones; 68% are singletons. Sequencing was performed on PBMCs, taken after 12 months of ibrutinib treatment. The receptors derive from a human donor with chronic lymphocytic leukemia.

This clone was counted only a few times. The rearrangement uses TRBV11-2 and TRBJ1-2; 7 nucleotides line up with TRBD1. The germline V gene has CDR1 SGHAT and CDR2 FQNNGV. The V gene end was trimmed by 4 bases and the J gene end by 7 bases; junction bases not matched to a gene: 12. The CDR3 is 15 residues long. The CDR3: CASSYTGTAYSGYTF. In DNA form, the CDR3 reads TGTGCCAGCAGCTACACCGGGACAGCTTATAGTGGCTACACCTTC.

This clone was seen a few times. The gene calls are TRBV10-1 and TRBJ2-2; D might be TRBD2 (6 bases). Per germline, CDR1 WNHNN and CDR2 SYGVQD (reference sequence). The CDR3 has 14 residues. The V and J ends lost 0 bases and 6 bases respectively, with 8 bases between them. This chain's CDR3 is CASSESRGPGELFF. DNA for the CDR3: TGCGCCAGCAGTGAGTCGCGGGGACCCGGGGAGCTGTTTTTT.

This sequence joins TRBV27 and TRBJ2-1, with D possibly being TRBD1 (6 bases). The V gene lost 5 bases and the J gene lost 4 bases, with 15 bases spanning the gap. The CDR3 loop spans 15 amino acids. CDR1 MNHEY and CDR2 SMNVEV come from the germline V gene (reference sequence). CDR3 in DNA: TGTGCCAGCAGTCCACAGGGTCTGGGGTACAATGAGCAGTTCTTC. This gives the protein CASSPQGLGYNEQFF.

The rearrangement uses TRBV5-1 and TRBJ2-7; TRBD1 agrees at 8 bases. This CDR3 contains 16 residues. The germline V gene encodes CDR1 SGHRS and CDR2 YFSETQ. V lost 5 bases to trimming and J lost 0 bases; unmatched junction nucleotides: 10. CDR3 region: CASSFGSGGFSYEQYF. Written as DNA, the CDR3 is TGCGCCAGCAGTTTCGGATCAGGGGGCTTCTCCTACGAGCAGTACTTC. Full variable domain (outside the CDR3, taken from reference TRBV5-1 and TRBJ2-7): KAGVTQTPRYLIKTRGQQVTLSCSPISGHRSVSWYQQTPGQGLQFLFEYFSETQRNKGNFPGRFSGRQFSNSRSEMNVSTLELGDSALYLCASSFGSGGFSYEQYFGPGTRLTVT.

V is TRBV19 and J is TRBJ1-2; D call uncertain. CDR1 LNHDA and CDR2 SQIVND come from the germline V gene (reference sequence). The CDR3 is 14 amino acids. The V and J ends lost 5 bases and 4 bases respectively, with 14 bases between them. The CDR3 loop is CASSAQWEGYGYTF. The DNA of the CDR3 is TGTGCCAGTAGTGCGCAGTGGGAGGGCTATGGCTACACCTTC.

The chain is built from TRBV7-2 and TRBJ1-6; a possible D gene is TRBD1 (5 bases). The CDR3 loop spans 16 amino acids. The germline V and J ends were trimmed by 1 base and 5 bases, with 12 bases remaining between them. The germline gives CDR1 SGHTA, CDR2 FQGNSA. The CDR3 here is CASSLVGGRDNSPLHF. Written as DNA, the CDR3 is TGTGCCAGCAGCTTAGTCGGGGGGAGAGATAATTCACCCCTCCACTTT.